This TCR beta chain was observed in a study of T cells in Graves' hyperthyroidism and ophthalmopathy. From germline, CDR1 is SGHKS and CDR2 YYEKEE (reference sequence). The CDR3 has 14 amino acids. Trimming took off 5 bases at V and 4 bases at J, with 15 bases between the two ends. The CDR3 regions of TCR beta were amplified from RNA transcripts. The HTBI primer set drove a first-round RT-PCR of the TCR CDR3. TCRdb re-analysed the multiplex PCR reads in MiXCR, keeping a single row per CDR3 protein. In the table there are fewer than 700,000 distinct CDR3 sequences, 15% to 20% of which are singletons. The clonotype originates from a woman aged 25 to 39 with Graves' hyperthyroidism. Sequences were obtained from blood. J is TRBJ1-2 and V is TRBV5-5; D gene unclear. CDR3 in DNA: TGTGCCAGCAGTCCACGGCGGGCGGGCTATGGCTACACCTTC. Encoded protein: CASSPRRAGYGYTF.